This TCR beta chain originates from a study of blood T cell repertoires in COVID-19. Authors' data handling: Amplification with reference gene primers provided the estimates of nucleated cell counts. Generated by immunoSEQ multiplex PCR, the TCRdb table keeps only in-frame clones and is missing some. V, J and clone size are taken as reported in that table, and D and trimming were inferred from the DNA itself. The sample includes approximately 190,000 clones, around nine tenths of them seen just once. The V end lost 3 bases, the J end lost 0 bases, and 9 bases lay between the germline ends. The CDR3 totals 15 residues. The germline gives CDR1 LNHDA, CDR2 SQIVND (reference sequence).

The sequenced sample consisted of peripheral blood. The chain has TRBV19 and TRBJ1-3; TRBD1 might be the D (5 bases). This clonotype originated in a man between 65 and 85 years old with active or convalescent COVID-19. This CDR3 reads CASSIPGGSGNTIYF. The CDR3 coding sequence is TGTGCCAGTAGTATTCCGGGGGGCTCTGGAAACACCATATATTTT. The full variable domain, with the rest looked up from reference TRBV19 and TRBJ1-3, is DGGITQSPKYLFRKEGQNVTLSCEQNLNHDAMYWYRQDPGQGLRLIYYSQIVNDFQKGDIAEGYSVSREKKESFPLTVTSAQKNPTAFYLCASSIPGGSGNTIYFGEGSWLTVV.